The rows below give T cell receptor beta chains drawn from one sample of a study of blood T cell repertoires in COVID-19. The method was immunoSEQ multiplex PCR; TCRdb's version includes in-frame clones alone and lacks a portion of them. The sample includes about 190,000 clones, around 87% of them seen just once. Sequenced sample: peripheral blood. These receptors came from a man aged 45-65 years with acute or convalescent COVID-19. CDR3s include the opening cysteine and the closing phenylalanine or tryptophan. Fields, in order: CDR3 protein, V gene.

CASSQDTGIMIGNEKLFF TRBV4-3
CASSLKGLAGYEQYF TRBV27
CASLIRGIGNQPQHF TRBV6-5
CASSLAATGGYSSTDTQYF TRBV7-2
CASSLIQGGETQYF TRBV5-1
CASSAGTRGAGTGELFF TRBV5-1
CASSFRQVGTDTQYF TRBV28
CASSLGEKLFF TRBV4-1
CASSRSGSLDTQYF TRBV19
CAWTQPGVNQPQHF TRBV30
CASSLSRAMNTEAFF TRBV27
CASSSGWLFF TRBV28
CASSLVQVDTEAFF TRBV13
CASSLKKTGSSYNSPLHF TRBV27
CASSQNPGGKKETQYF TRBV3-1/TRBV3-2
CSASLRVASGGPGLFF TRBV20-1
CASSLRTGKGHF TRBV9
CASSVNLWTGTDTQYF TRBV7-2
CASSPQMAEETQYF TRBV18
CAIGTGDNYGYTF TRBV24-1
CATLSPLGLTGEYGYTF TRBV19
CASREGRWDTEAFF TRBV6-4
CASSPLKRSEIDTQYF TRBV9
CASSFRGFQPQHF TRBV28
CASTFGGARSGEQYF TRBV25-1
CASSLDINEQFF TRBV5-4
CASSLGTGVVGYTF TRBV5-1
CASSVGPGTDHNEQFF TRBV11-1
CAITTGQLNTEAFF TRBV10-3
CASSSTPGQGSGELFF TRBV5-1
CASSPERGGDNQPQHF TRBV11-2
CASIKGWGQGFYEQYF TRBV28